This TCR beta chain was found in a study of HIV-infected patients and healthy controls. Alpha and beta constant-region primers primed reverse transcription of around 500 ng RNA. Separate chain-specific third strand synthesis with multiplexing indices produced the alpha and beta libraries. Second strand DNA was synthesized using a primer at the SP2 site. Each CDR3 protein gets one entry after TCRdb re-called the 5' RACE reads with MiXCR. The sample includes roughly 14,000 distinct CDR3 sequences, more than 10% of them seen just once. Antiretroviral therapy had run roughly three months, about 14 weeks, before follow-up blood collection. The repertoire came from unfractionated whole blood and reflected all unsorted peripheral T cells. By proportion, this clonotype is large. Its antigen is still unknown. Study-level findings and limits: Significant mean usage differences between HIV-infected patients and controls involved eight alpha and eight beta V genes.

The junction had 5 bases not matched to a gene; V was cut back by 3 bases and J by 3 bases. This CDR3 contains 15 residues. CDR1 and CDR2 from the germline V gene are KGHSH and LQKENI. The V and J genes are TRBV18 and TRBJ2-7, with 10 positions matching TRBD1. The receptor's source is an adult with HIV infection. The donor label of this sample is uncertain. This specimen was blood, taken during antiretroviral therapy. Here the CDR3 DNA reads TGTGCCAGCTCACCGGCGGGGACAGGGGACTACGAGCAGTACTTC. Its translation: CASSPAGTGDYEQYF.